A selection of T cell receptor beta chains follows, all from one sample in a study of T cell responses to AZD1222 COVID-19 vaccine. Using immunoSEQ multiplex PCR, the repertoire was profiled, and TCRdb retains in-frame clones only, with some absent. The data show under 110,000 clones, about 86% seen once. This specimen consisted of peripheral blood, obtained on day 0 of AZD1222 vaccination. Every receptor here comes from an adult in good health. Both conserved end residues are part of each CDR3. The order of the fields is CDR3 length, D gene, V gene, J gene, clone size, CDR3 protein, CDR3 DNA. The D gene is left open where the match is weak. Clone size is stated in some rows and not others, as once, few, many or a class when expanded.

cdr3_length: 14; d_call: -; v_call: TRBV3-1/TRBV3-2; j_call: TRBJ2-7; clone_size: -; cdr3_aa: CASSLEGNRDEQYF; cdr3_nt: TGTGCCAGCAGCCTGGAGGGGAATCGGGACGAGCAGTACTTC
cdr3_length: 17; d_call: -; v_call: TRBV19; j_call: TRBJ2-6; clone_size: -; cdr3_aa: CALAGLTRGSGANVLTF; cdr3_nt: TGTGCCCTCGCGGGACTGACCCGGGGGTCTGGGGCCAACGTCCTGACTTTC
cdr3_length: 13; d_call: -; v_call: TRBV29-1; j_call: TRBJ1-1; clone_size: -; cdr3_aa: CSAQKDLNTEAFF; cdr3_nt: TGCAGCGCTCAAAAAGACCTGAACACTGAAGCTTTCTTT
cdr3_length: 14; d_call: TRBD1; v_call: TRBV27; j_call: TRBJ1-4; clone_size: -; cdr3_aa: CASSLGQGYEKLFF; cdr3_nt: TGTGCCAGCAGTTTGGGACAGGGCTATGAAAAACTGTTTTTT
cdr3_length: 16; d_call: TRBD1; v_call: TRBV28; j_call: TRBJ2-7; clone_size: -; cdr3_aa: CASSPPPGQASYEQYF; cdr3_nt: TGTGCCAGCAGCCCACCGCCGGGACAGGCCTCCTACGAGCAGTACTTC
cdr3_length: 12; d_call: TRBD1; v_call: TRBV27; j_call: TRBJ1-2; clone_size: -; cdr3_aa: CASGKQGGGYTF; cdr3_nt: TGTGCCAGCGGAAAGCAGGGGGGCGGCTACACCTTC
cdr3_length: 14; d_call: TRBD1; v_call: TRBV5-1; j_call: TRBJ1-6; clone_size: many; cdr3_aa: CASRRQGDNSPLHF; cdr3_nt: TGCGCCAGCAGGCGGCAGGGGGATAATTCACCCCTCCACTTT
cdr3_length: 13; d_call: -; v_call: TRBV29-1; j_call: TRBJ1-4; clone_size: -; cdr3_aa: CSVAGQLGEKLFF; cdr3_nt: TGCAGCGTTGCCGGACAACTCGGTGAAAAACTGTTTTTT
cdr3_length: 16; d_call: -; v_call: TRBV13; j_call: TRBJ1-6; clone_size: -; cdr3_aa: CASSLGRSHYNSPLHF; cdr3_nt: TGTGCCAGCAGCTTAGGGCGGAGCCACTATAATTCACCCCTCCACTTT
cdr3_length: 18; d_call: TRBD2; v_call: TRBV6-2/TRBV6-3; j_call: TRBJ2-1; clone_size: -; cdr3_aa: CASSYSEAAPGLATEQFF; cdr3_nt: TGTGCCAGCAGTTACTCCGAGGCCGCACCGGGACTAGCAACTGAGCAGTTCTTC
cdr3_length: 14; d_call: -; v_call: TRBV25-1; j_call: TRBJ2-5; clone_size: -; cdr3_aa: CASSDAGGFWTQYF; cdr3_nt: TGTGCCAGCAGTGACGCAGGGGGGTTTTGGACCCAGTACTTC
cdr3_length: 13; d_call: TRBD1; v_call: TRBV29-1; j_call: TRBJ1-2; clone_size: once; cdr3_aa: CSVYAGGVGGYTF; cdr3_nt: TGCAGCGTTTACGCAGGGGGAGTGGGTGGCTACACCTTC
cdr3_length: 14; d_call: TRBD1; v_call: TRBV19; j_call: TRBJ1-2; clone_size: once; cdr3_aa: CASSTDRGGYGYTF; cdr3_nt: TGTGCCAGTAGCACGGACAGGGGAGGCTATGGCTACACCTTC
cdr3_length: 15; d_call: TRBD2; v_call: TRBV2; j_call: TRBJ2-2; clone_size: -; cdr3_aa: CASKSGRANTGELFF; cdr3_nt: TGTGCCAGCAAGAGCGGGAGGGCGAACACCGGGGAGCTGTTTTTT
cdr3_length: 15; d_call: -; v_call: TRBV7-2; j_call: TRBJ1-2; clone_size: -; cdr3_aa: CASSLRGSYNYGYTF; cdr3_nt: TGTGCCAGCAGCTTAAGGGGCAGCTACAACTATGGCTACACCTTC
cdr3_length: 15; d_call: TRBD2; v_call: TRBV2; j_call: TRBJ2-7; clone_size: -; cdr3_aa: CASSGLTSGTYEQYF; cdr3_nt: TGTGCCAGCAGTGGCCTAACTAGCGGAACCTACGAGCAGTACTTC
cdr3_length: 16; d_call: TRBD2; v_call: TRBV5-4; j_call: TRBJ2-5; clone_size: -; cdr3_aa: CASSTGLAEGLKTQYF; cdr3_nt: TGTGCCAGCAGCACCGGACTAGCGGAGGGCCTCAAGACCCAGTACTTC
cdr3_length: 12; d_call: TRBD1; v_call: TRBV19; j_call: TRBJ1-1; clone_size: -; cdr3_aa: CASSIRDRGAFF; cdr3_nt: TGTGCCAGTAGTATCCGGGACAGGGGAGCTTTCTTT
cdr3_length: 13; d_call: -; v_call: TRBV7-2; j_call: TRBJ1-6; clone_size: -; cdr3_aa: CASSPGAYSPLHF; cdr3_nt: TGTGCCAGCAGCCCCGGGGCCTATTCACCCCTCCACTTT
cdr3_length: 15; d_call: -; v_call: TRBV6-2/TRBV6-3; j_call: TRBJ2-3; clone_size: -; cdr3_aa: CASSLLRTSTDTQYF; cdr3_nt: TGTGCCAGCAGTTTGTTAAGAACTAGCACAGATACGCAGTATTTT
cdr3_length: 14; d_call: -; v_call: TRBV7-2; j_call: TRBJ1-2; clone_size: -; cdr3_aa: CASSLVAGNYGYTF; cdr3_nt: TGTGCCAGCAGCTTAGTGGCAGGCAACTATGGCTACACCTTC
cdr3_length: 14; d_call: TRBD1; v_call: TRBV10-1; j_call: TRBJ1-5; clone_size: -; cdr3_aa: CASSGTGGNQPQHF; cdr3_nt: TGCGCCAGCAGTGGGACAGGGGGCAATCAGCCCCAGCATTTT